The 5 T cell receptor beta chains presented below share a single source sample, sequenced in a study of cytomegalovirus exposure and HLA in healthy donors. PCR employed 60 Vbeta and 13 Jbeta primers. Clones were sequenced by immunoSEQ multiplex PCR, and TCRdb holds only the in-frame ones, with some missing. Here the sample spans 200,000 or so clones, around 86% being singletons. Sequenced material: PBMCs. Every receptor here comes from a man aged 40-50 years in good health and CMV-seropositive.

The CDR3 DNA reads as TGTGCCAGCAGCTCAGACAGGGTGGGTTGGGAGACCCAGTACTTC. This codes for CASSSDRVGWETQYF. The rearrangement links TRBV7-2 to TRBJ2-5, with 7 bases lining up with TRBD1. The CDR3 contains 15 residues. Losses at the gene ends were 4 bases for V and 5 bases for J; bases not matched to a gene: 10. Looked up from germline, CDR1 is SGHTA and CDR2 is FQGNSA.

The chain carries TRBV20-1 and TRBJ1-2; D not certain. V gave up 2 bases and J gave up 10 bases, with 11 bases separating them. The CDR3 is 11 amino acids. CDR1 DFQATT and CDR2 SNEGSKA come from the germline V gene (reference sequence). As DNA, the CDR3 is TGCAGTGCTAGATACCTGGGCGACTACACCTTC. Residues: CSARYLGDYTF.

The chain uses TRBV7-8 and TRBJ2-6; a weak D match, TRBD1 (6 bases). Trimming pared 5 bases from V and 2 bases from J, leaving 13 bases between. Germline lookup yields CDR1 SGHVS and CDR2 FQNEAQ. CDR3 size: 16 residues. The CDR3 is CASSVNRVPGANVLTF. The CDR3 region has the DNA TGTGCCAGCAGCGTAAACAGGGTCCCTGGGGCCAACGTCCTGACTTTC.

The chain carries TRBV15 and TRBJ2-1, with 10 nucleotides matching TRBD1. The CDR3 covers 15 residues. Germline CDR1 is LNHNV and CDR2 is YYDKDF (reference sequence). J gave up 4 bases and V 5 bases, and 5 bases lay outside the gene matches. CDR3 bases: TGTGCCACCAGCCTAGACAGGGGGCGGTACAATGAGCAGTTCTTC. Amino acids: CATSLDRGRYNEQFF.

V usage is TRBV27 and J usage is TRBJ2-2; 7 bases align to TRBD2. CDR3 length: 15 amino acids. Germline V gene sequence: CDR1 MNHEY, CDR2 SMNVEV (reference sequence). V was clipped by 5 bases and J by 4 bases; unmatched bases: 7. CDR3 nucleotides: TGTGCCAGCAGTGCTCGGTGGGGGGGCACCGGGGAGCTGTTTTTT. It encodes CASSARWGGTGELFF.